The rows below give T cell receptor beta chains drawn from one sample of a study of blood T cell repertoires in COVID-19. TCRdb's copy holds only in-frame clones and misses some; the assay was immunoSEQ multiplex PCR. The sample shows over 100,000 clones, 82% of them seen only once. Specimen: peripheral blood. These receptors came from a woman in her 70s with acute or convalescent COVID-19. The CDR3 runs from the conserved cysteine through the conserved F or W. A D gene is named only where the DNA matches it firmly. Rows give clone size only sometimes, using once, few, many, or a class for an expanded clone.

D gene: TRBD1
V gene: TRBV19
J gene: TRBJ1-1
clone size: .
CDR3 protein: CASSTQGGTEAFF
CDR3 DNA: TGTGCCAGTAGTACGCAGGGGGGCACTGAAGCTTTCTTT

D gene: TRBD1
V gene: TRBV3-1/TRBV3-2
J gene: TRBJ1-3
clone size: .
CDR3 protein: CASMVGGTGNTIYF
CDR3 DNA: TGTGCCAGCATGGTAGGGGGCACTGGAAACACCATATATTTT

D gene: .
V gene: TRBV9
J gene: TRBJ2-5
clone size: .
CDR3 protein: CASSVTGDPRETQYF
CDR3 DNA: TGTGCCAGCAGCGTAACAGGTGATCCTCGAGAGACCCAGTACTTC

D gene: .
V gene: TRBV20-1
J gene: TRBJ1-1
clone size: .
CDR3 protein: CSAGPSIEAFF
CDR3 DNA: TGCAGTGCTGGCCCATCCATTGAAGCTTTCTTT

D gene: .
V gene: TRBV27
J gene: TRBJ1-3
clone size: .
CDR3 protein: CASSRVPGLSSGNTIYF
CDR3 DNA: TGTGCCAGCAGCCGAGTTCCGGGACTCAGCTCTGGAAACACCATATATTTT

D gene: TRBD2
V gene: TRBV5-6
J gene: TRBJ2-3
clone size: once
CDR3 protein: CASSLVQRGGLIDTQYF
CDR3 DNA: TGTGCCAGCAGCTTGGTGCAGCGGGGGGGCCTAATAGATACGCAGTATTTT

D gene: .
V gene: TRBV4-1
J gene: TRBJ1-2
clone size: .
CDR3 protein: CASSQGADGYTF
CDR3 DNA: TGCGCCAGCAGCCAAGGAGCGGATGGCTACACCTTC

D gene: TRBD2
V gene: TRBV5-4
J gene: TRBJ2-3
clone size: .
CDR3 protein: CASSLGGLAVLEQYF
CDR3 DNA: TGTGCCAGCAGCTTGGGGGGACTAGCGGTTTTGGAGCAGTATTTT

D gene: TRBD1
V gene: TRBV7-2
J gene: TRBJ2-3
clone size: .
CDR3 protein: CASSPPGTGRGDTQYF
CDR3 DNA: TGTGCCAGCAGCCCCCCCGGGACAGGGAGAGGTGATACGCAGTATTTT

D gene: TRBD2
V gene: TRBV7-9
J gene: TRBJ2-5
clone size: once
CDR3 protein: CASSLASGGLETQYF
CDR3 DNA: TGTGCCAGCAGCTTAGCTAGCGGGGGGCTGGAGACCCAGTACTTC

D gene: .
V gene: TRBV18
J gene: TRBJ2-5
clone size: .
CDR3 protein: CASSPPGLVETQYF
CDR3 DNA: TGTGCCAGCTCACCACCGGGACTTGTCGAGACCCAGTACTTC

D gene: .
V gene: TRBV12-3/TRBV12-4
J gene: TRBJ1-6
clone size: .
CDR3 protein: CASRVEGGSPLHF
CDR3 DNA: TGTGCCAGCCGGGTTGAAGGAGGTTCACCCCTCCACTTT

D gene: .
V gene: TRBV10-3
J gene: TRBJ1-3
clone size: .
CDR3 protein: CAISEERGNTIYF
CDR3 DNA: TGTGCCATCAGTGAGGAGAGAGGAAACACCATATATTTT

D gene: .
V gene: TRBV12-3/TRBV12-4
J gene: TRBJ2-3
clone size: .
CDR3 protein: CASRGTSTDTQYF
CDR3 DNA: TGTGCCAGCAGGGGCACTAGCACAGATACGCAGTATTTT

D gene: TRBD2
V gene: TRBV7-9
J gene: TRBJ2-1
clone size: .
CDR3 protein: CASSLAQAGGEQFF
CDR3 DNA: TGTGCCAGCAGCTTAGCGCAAGCGGGGGGGGAGCAGTTCTTC

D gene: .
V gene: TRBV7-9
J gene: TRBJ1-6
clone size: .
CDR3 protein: CASSDGRGRSYNSPLHF
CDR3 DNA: TGTGCCAGCAGCGACGGGCGGGGACGCTCCTATAATTCACCCCTCCACTTT

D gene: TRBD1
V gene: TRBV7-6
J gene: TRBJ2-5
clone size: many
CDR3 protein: CASSLEAQGGWETQYF
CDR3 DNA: TGTGCCAGCAGCTTAGAAGCCCAAGGGGGCTGGGAGACCCAGTACTTC

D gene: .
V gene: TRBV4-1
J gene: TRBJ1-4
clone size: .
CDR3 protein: CASSQPGHDLFF
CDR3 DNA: TGCGCCAGCAGCCAACCGGGACACGACCTGTTTTTT

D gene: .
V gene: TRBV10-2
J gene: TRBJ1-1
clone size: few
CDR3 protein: CASSRDTYTEAFF
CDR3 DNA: TGCGCCAGCAGCAGGGACACCTACACTGAAGCTTTCTTT

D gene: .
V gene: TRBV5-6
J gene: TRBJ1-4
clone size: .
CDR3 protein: CASSSGQGFEKLFF
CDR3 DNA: TGTGCCAGCAGCTCCGGGCAGGGGTTTGAAAAACTGTTTTTT

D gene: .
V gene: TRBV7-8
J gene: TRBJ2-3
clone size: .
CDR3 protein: CASSSGRSPNTQYF
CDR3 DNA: TGTGCCAGCAGCTCCGGTAGATCTCCTAATACGCAGTATTTT

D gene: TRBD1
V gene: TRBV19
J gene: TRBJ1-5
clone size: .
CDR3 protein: CASSMTGINQPQHF
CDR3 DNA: TGTGCCAGTAGTATGACAGGGATCAATCAGCCCCAGCATTTT

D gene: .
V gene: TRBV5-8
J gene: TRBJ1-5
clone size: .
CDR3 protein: CASSLYPPDQPQHF
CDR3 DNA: TGTGCCAGCAGCTTGTACCCCCCGGATCAGCCCCAGCATTTT

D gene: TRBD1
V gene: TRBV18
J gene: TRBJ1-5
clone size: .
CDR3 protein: CASSLGTESSQPQHF
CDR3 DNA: TGTGCCAGCTCCCTGGGGACAGAAAGCAGTCAGCCCCAGCATTTT

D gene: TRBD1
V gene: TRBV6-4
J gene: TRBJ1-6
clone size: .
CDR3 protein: CASSETGGNSPLHF
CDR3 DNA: TGTGCCAGCAGTGAAACAGGGGGAAATTCACCCCTCCACTTT

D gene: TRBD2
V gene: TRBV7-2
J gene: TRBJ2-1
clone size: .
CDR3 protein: CASSLVAGDYNEQFF
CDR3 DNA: TGTGCCAGCAGCTTAGTAGCGGGGGACTACAATGAGCAGTTCTTC

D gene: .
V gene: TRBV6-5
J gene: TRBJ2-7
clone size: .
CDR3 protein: CASNVLGDPYEQYF
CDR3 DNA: TGTGCCAGCAACGTCCTCGGGGATCCCTACGAGCAGTACTTC

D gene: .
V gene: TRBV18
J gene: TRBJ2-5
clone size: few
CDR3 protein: CASSPEKETQYF
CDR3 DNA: TGTGCCAGCTCACCAGAGAAGGAGACCCAGTACTTC

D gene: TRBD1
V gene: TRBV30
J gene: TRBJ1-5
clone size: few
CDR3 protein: CAWSVGTGSQPQHF
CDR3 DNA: TGTGCCTGGAGTGTAGGGACAGGGAGTCAGCCCCAGCATTTT

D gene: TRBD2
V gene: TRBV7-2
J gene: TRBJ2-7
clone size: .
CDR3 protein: CASSLVGGGAYEQYF
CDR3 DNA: TGTGCCAGCAGCTTAGTTGGCGGGGGGGCCTACGAGCAGTACTTC

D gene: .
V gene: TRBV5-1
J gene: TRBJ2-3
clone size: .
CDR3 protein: CASSFDWTDTQYF
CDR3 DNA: TGCGCCAGCAGCTTTGACTGGACAGATACGCAGTATTTT

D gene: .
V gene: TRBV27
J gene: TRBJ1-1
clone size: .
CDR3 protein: CASSPPGRVNTEAFF
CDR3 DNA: TGTGCCAGCAGTCCACCAGGCAGGGTGAACACTGAAGCTTTCTTT

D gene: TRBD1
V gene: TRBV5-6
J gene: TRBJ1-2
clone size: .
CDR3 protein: CASSPGTGLFYGGAGTF
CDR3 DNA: TGTGCCAGCAGCCCGGGGACAGGATTGTTCTACGGGGGAGCCGGCACCTTC

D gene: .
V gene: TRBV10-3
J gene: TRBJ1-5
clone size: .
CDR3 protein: CAISDPHLNQPQHF
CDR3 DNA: TGTGCCATCAGTGACCCCCATCTAAATCAGCCCCAGCATTTT

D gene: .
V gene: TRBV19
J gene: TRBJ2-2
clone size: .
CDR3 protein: CASSIGQILTGELFF
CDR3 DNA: TGTGCCAGTAGTATTGGGCAGATCCTCACCGGGGAGCTGTTTTTT

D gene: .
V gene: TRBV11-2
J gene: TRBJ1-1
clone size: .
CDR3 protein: CASSLSAGNTEAFF
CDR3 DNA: TGTGCCAGCAGCTTATCGGCAGGGAACACTGAAGCTTTCTTT

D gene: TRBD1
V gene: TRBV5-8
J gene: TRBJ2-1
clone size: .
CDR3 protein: CASSFRDRVVNEQFF
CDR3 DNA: TGTGCCAGCAGCTTCCGTGACAGGGTGGTCAATGAGCAGTTCTTC

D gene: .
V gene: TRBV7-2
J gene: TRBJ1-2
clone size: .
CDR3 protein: CASSFRQSKGIYGYTF
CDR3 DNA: TGTGCCAGCAGCTTCAGACAGTCTAAGGGGATCTATGGCTACACCTTC

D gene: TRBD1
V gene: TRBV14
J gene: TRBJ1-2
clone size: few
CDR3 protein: CASSQAWTGAYGYTF
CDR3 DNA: TGTGCCAGCAGCCAAGCGTGGACAGGGGCATATGGCTACACCTTC

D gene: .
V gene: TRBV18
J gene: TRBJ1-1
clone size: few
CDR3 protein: CASSRLDRNTEAFF
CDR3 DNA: TGTGCCAGCTCCCGGCTGGACAGGAACACTGAAGCTTTCTTT

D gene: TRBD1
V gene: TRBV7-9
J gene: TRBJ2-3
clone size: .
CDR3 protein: CASSLALANDRGRTDTQYF
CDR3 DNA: TGTGCCAGCAGCTTAGCCCTAGCCAATGACAGGGGACGGACAGATACGCAGTATTTT

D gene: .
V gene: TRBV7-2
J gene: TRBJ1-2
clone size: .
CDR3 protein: CASSAGTANYGYTF
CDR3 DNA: TGTGCCAGCAGCGCCGGGACTGCCAACTATGGCTACACCTTC

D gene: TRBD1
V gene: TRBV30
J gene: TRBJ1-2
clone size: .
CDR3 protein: CAWSWDRGGYYTF
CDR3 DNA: TGTGCCTGGAGTTGGGACAGGGGAGGGTACTACACCTTC

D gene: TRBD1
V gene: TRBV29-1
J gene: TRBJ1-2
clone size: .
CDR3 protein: CSVGGDRGPFGYTF
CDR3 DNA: TGCAGCGTTGGAGGGGACAGGGGGCCGTTCGGCTACACCTTC